Below, 22 T cell receptor beta chains from the same sample are listed, as sequenced in a study of T cell changes during pregnancy in multiple sclerosis. Generated by immunoSEQ multiplex PCR, the TCRdb table keeps only in-frame clones and is missing some. The sample lists tens of thousands of clones, more than 85% seen once, with 0.5% in the top ten. Here the sequenced sample was CD4+ T cells from peripheral blood mononuclear cells, taken in the second trimester of pregnancy. All receptors derive from a female donor in good health, enrolled as a control in a pregnancy study.

The chain uses TRBV25-1 and TRBJ2-1; tentative D call: TRBD1 (5 bases). Germline loops: CDR1 MGHDK, CDR2 SYGVNS. The CDR3 totals 16 residues. V lost 3 bases, J lost 1 base, and 13 bases lay in between. CDR3 amino acids: CASSDSGPVSYNEQFF. Written as DNA, the CDR3 is TGTGCCAGCAGTGATTCAGGGCCAGTTTCCTACAATGAGCAGTTCTTC. The full variable domain, completed using reference TRBV25-1 and TRBJ2-1, is EADIYQTPRYLVIGTGKKITLECSQTMGHDKMYWYQQDPGMELHLIHYSYGVNSTEKGDLSSESTVSRIRTEHFPLTLESARPSHTSQYLCASSDSGPVSYNEQFFGPGTRLTVL.

The rearrangement uses TRBV6-5 and TRBJ2-3; TRBD2 is a possible D gene (7 bases). CDR3 length: 13 amino acids. The V gene lost 10 bases and the J gene lost 5 bases, with 16 bases spanning the gap. Germline CDR1 reads MNHEY; CDR2 reads SVGAGI. The CDR3 reads CAIGGLSIDTQYF. Here the CDR3 DNA reads TGTGCCATAGGGGGACTATCTATAGATACGCAGTATTTT.

This chain joins TRBV9 and TRBJ2-1, with D perhaps matching TRBD2 (7 bases). The CDR3 contains 18 residues. Trimming pared 0 bases from V and 7 bases from J, leaving 23 bases between. The V gene's germline CDR1 is SGDLS and CDR2 YYNGEE. In DNA form, the CDR3 reads TGTGCCAGCAGCGTAGCTACCGGGGGGCTAGCGGACGGGAATGAGCAGTTCTTC. Translated: CASSVATGGLADGNEQFF. Complete variable domain (other parts from reference TRBV9 and TRBJ2-1): DSGVTQTPKHLITATGQRVTLRCSPRSGDLSVYWYQQSLDQGLQFLIQYYNGEERAKGNILERFSAQQFPDLHSELNLSSLELGDSALYFCASSVATGGLADGNEQFFGPGTRLTVL.

The CDR3 region is CASSLEGANTEAFF. CDR3 nucleotides: TGTGCCAGCAGCTTAGAGGGGGCAAACACTGAAGCTTTCTTT. The chain couples TRBV7-9 to TRBJ1-1; TRBD1 matches at 7 bases. This CDR3 has 14 residues. Losses at the gene ends were 1 base for V and 2 bases for J; bases not matched to a gene: 1. Germline V gene data show CDR1 as SEHNR and CDR2 as FQNEAQ (reference sequence).

The CDR3 DNA reads TGTGCCAGCAGTCCAATAGGACAGATTATTCGTGGCTACACCTTC. This encodes CASSPIGQIIRGYTF. The chain employs TRBV27 and TRBJ1-2; tentative D call: TRBD1 (6 bases). CDR3 length: 15 amino acids. V dropped 5 bases and J dropped 7 bases, with 20 bases sitting between them. Germline CDR1 reads MNHEY; CDR2 reads SMNVEV (reference sequence).

The DNA for the CDR3 is TGTGCCAGCAGCTCAGGGGTCCCTTCGTGGGAGCAGTACTTC. Amino acid sequence: CASSSGVPSWEQYF. This chain links TRBV7-2 with TRBJ2-7, with D perhaps TRBD1 (6 bases). The CDR3 contains 14 residues. Germline V gene data show CDR1 as SGHTA and CDR2 as FQGNSA. V shed 4 bases and J shed 7 bases, with 17 bases lying between them.

The chain employs TRBV7-9 and TRBJ1-2; TRBD1 might be the D (6 bases). V lost 5 bases and J lost 2, with 18 bases in between. Per the germline V gene, CDR1 is SEHNR and CDR2 is FQNEAQ (reference sequence). The CDR3 has 16 amino acids. The CDR3 nucleotides read TGTGCCAGCAGCAGGGGGGGCTCAGGCGAGAACTATGGCTACACCTTC. It specifies CASSRGGSGENYGYTF.

The V call is TRBV18, the J call TRBJ2-3, with D possibly matching TRBD1 (5 bases). V lost 0 bases, J lost 4 bases, and 5 bases lay in between. This CDR3 is 13 amino acids long. Germline V CDR1 and CDR2: KGHSH, LQKENI. The CDR3 nucleotides are TGTGCCAGCTCACCACCAGGGGCAGATACGCAGTATTTT. This translates into CASSPPGADTQYF.

CDR3 sequence reads: CASSPGTGFLVTEAFF. As DNA, the CDR3 is TGTGCCAGCAGCCCCGGGACAGGGTTTTTGGTGACTGAAGCTTTCTTT. The rearrangement links TRBV7-9 to TRBJ1-1, with 9 positions matching TRBD1. Germline V gene lookup returns CDR1 SEHNR and CDR2 FQNEAQ (reference sequence). Germline trimming cut 5 bases from V and 5 bases from J; bases unmatched to any gene: 12. The CDR3 loop spans 16 amino acids.

The chain joins TRBV19 to TRBJ1-1, with D perhaps matching TRBD1 (5 bases). There are 15 residues in the CDR3. Germline V lookup: CDR1 LNHDA, CDR2 SQIVND (reference sequence). The V end lost 4 bases, the J end lost 4 bases, and 16 bases lay between the germline ends. This chain's CDR3 is CASSTGSEQFTEAFF. The DNA for the CDR3 is TGTGCCAGTAGTACAGGGTCAGAGCAGTTCACTGAAGCTTTCTTT.

This clone was observed a few times. This chain joins TRBV28 and TRBJ1-1; no reliable D call. Trimming left V 5 bases short and J 0 bases short, with 4 bases between. Germline lookup yields CDR1 MDHEN and CDR2 SYDVKM. CDR3 length: 12 residues. The CDR3 region is CASSQMNTEAFF. The DNA of the CDR3 is TGTGCCAGCAGTCAAATGAACACTGAAGCTTTCTTT.

The chain has TRBV29-1 and TRBJ2-7; tentatively, D is TRBD1 (6 bases). CDR1 is SQVTM, CDR2 ANQGSEA, per germline. This CDR3 contains 15 residues. V was clipped by 0 bases and J by 2 bases, with 14 bases between them. CDR3 in amino acids: CSVEDRGMGTYEQYF. The CDR3 DNA is TGCAGCGTTGAAGACAGGGGAATGGGCACCTACGAGCAGTACTTC.

The J gene is TRBJ2-7, the V gene TRBV10-2; 7 bases map to TRBD1. The V gene's germline CDR1 is WSHSY and CDR2 SAAADI. V trimming: 7 bases; J trimming: 2 bases; junction bases outside the gene matches: 8. This CDR3 is built from 14 residues. For the CDR3, the DNA is TGCGCCAGCACGCTGGACAGGCGCACCTACGAGCAGTACTTC. Protein product: CASTLDRRTYEQYF.

V is TRBV7-8 and J is TRBJ2-7; D is unclear. Trimming took 7 bases from V and 2 from J, leaving 15 bases between them. CDR1 is SGHVS, CDR2 FQNEAQ, per germline. This CDR3 has 14 residues. The CDR3 here is CASTQGVGAYEQYF. The CDR3 bases are TGTGCCAGCACCCAAGGTGTCGGAGCCTACGAGCAGTACTTC. Looking up the rest from reference TRBV7-8 and TRBJ2-7 gives the full variable domain: GAGVSQSPRYKVAKRGQDVALRCDPISGHVSLFWYQQALGQGPEFLTYFQNEAQLDKSGLPSDRFFAERPEGSVSTLKIQRTQQEDSAVYLCASTQGVGAYEQYFGPGTRLTVT.

There are a few counts of this clone. The rearrangement links TRBV7-9 to TRBJ1-2; 7 bases are shared with TRBD1. The CDR3 has 16 amino acids. Germline V gene sequence: CDR1 SEHNR, CDR2 FQNEAQ (reference sequence). Trimming at V came to 2 bases and at J to 7 bases, leaving 13 bases not matched to a gene. CDR3 sequence reads: CASSLNLDRRAGGYTF. In DNA form, the CDR3 reads TGTGCCAGCAGCTTAAACTTGGACAGGAGGGCAGGTGGCTACACCTTC.

This clone was counted a single time. The chain couples TRBV9 to TRBJ1-6; a weak D match, TRBD1 (6 bases). Germline V gene data show CDR1 as SGDLS and CDR2 as YYNGEE. This CDR3 comprises 14 residues. V lost 0 bases, J lost 8 bases, and 9 bases lay in between. The CDR3 nucleotides are TGTGCCAGCAGCGTAGGGGGGCGTCATTCACCCCTCCACTTT. Encoded protein: CASSVGGRHSPLHF.

The chain uses TRBV7-8 and TRBJ2-7; TRBD1 agrees at 9 bases. Germline assignment: CDR1 SGHVS and CDR2 FQNEAQ. The CDR3 loop spans 16 amino acids. With 4 bases clipped from V and 3 bases from J, the junction kept 10 bases outside the gene matches. CDR3: CASSYNGGTGFYEQYF. The CDR3, as DNA: TGTGCCAGCAGCTATAACGGAGGGACAGGGTTCTACGAGCAGTACTTC.

The V call is TRBV21-1, the J call TRBJ2-7; no check of the table's D call, TRBD1, against the DNA was made. TRBV21-1 is a pseudogene. The CDR3 contains 20 residues. The CDR3 sequence: CASSRQGAPHPTPLTYEQYF. In DNA, the CDR3 is TGTGCCAGCAGCAGACAGGGGGCTCCTCATCCTACCCCATTAACCTACGAGCAGTACTTC.

This sequence joins TRBV4-2 and TRBJ2-5; 8 bases fit TRBD2. Germline CDR1 and CDR2: LGHNA and YNFKEQ. Unmatched junction bases numbered 4, after V lost 1 base and J lost 6 bases. The CDR3 loop spans 14 amino acids. CDR3 bases: TGTGCCAGCAGCCAAGCGGGGGGGCCGCAGACCCAGTACTTC. Translated: CASSQAGGPQTQYF.

The chain employs TRBV11-1 and TRBJ1-1; no reliable D call. The CDR3 is made up of 12 amino acids. CDR1 SGHAT and CDR2 FQDESV come from the germline V gene (reference sequence). V was trimmed by 2 bases and J by 9 bases, leaving 10 bases between them. The CDR3 reads CASSLLGRKAFF. Here the CDR3 DNA reads TGTGCCAGCAGCTTACTGGGGAGAAAAGCTTTCTTT.

The genes are TRBV5-1 and TRBJ2-5; TRBD2 is a possible D gene (7 bases). The CDR3 is 15 amino acids. Germline CDR1 and CDR2: SGHRS and YFSETQ. Trimming pared 0 bases from V and 3 bases from J, leaving 12 bases between. CDR3 coding DNA: TGCGCCAGCAGCTTGGGTTCGGGGGGCGAAGAGACCCAGTACTTC. It codes for CASSLGSGGEETQYF.

The chain couples TRBV30 to TRBJ1-3; no clear D. Germline values: CDR1 GTSNPN, CDR2 SVGIG (reference sequence). The CDR3 contains 15 residues. V was cut by 5 bases and J by 7 bases, with 21 bases left in between. DNA for the CDR3: TGTGCCTGGTTCGATCGAGATATTCGAGGGAACACCATATATTTT. Translating gives CAWFDRDIRGNTIYF. The whole variable domain, filled in from reference TRBV30 and TRBJ1-3, reads SQTIHQWPATLVQPVGSPLSLECTVEGTSNPNLYWYRQAAGRGLQLLFYSVGIGQISSEVPQNLSASRPQDRQFILSSKKLLLSDSGFYLCAWFDRDIRGNTIYFGEGSWLTVV.